This T cell receptor beta chain derives from a study of technical replicates of blood from a few donors. Sequencing used immunoSEQ multiplex PCR; TCRdb keeps in-frame clones, though not all of them. Of more than 90,000 clones listed, around 96% are singletons. This receptor was identified in a human donor in good health. Sequenced: T cells isolated from PBMCs.

CDR3 DNA: TGTGCCAGTAGCCCCCGGACAGGGGTCAGCTATGGCTACACCTTC. Protein product: CASSPRTGVSYGYTF. This chain links TRBV19 with TRBJ1-2, with TRBD1 identical over 9 bases. This CDR3 region has 15 residues. The germline gives CDR1 LNHDA, CDR2 SQIVND (reference sequence). The ends lost 6 bases at V and 4 bases at J; junction bases unmatched: 9.